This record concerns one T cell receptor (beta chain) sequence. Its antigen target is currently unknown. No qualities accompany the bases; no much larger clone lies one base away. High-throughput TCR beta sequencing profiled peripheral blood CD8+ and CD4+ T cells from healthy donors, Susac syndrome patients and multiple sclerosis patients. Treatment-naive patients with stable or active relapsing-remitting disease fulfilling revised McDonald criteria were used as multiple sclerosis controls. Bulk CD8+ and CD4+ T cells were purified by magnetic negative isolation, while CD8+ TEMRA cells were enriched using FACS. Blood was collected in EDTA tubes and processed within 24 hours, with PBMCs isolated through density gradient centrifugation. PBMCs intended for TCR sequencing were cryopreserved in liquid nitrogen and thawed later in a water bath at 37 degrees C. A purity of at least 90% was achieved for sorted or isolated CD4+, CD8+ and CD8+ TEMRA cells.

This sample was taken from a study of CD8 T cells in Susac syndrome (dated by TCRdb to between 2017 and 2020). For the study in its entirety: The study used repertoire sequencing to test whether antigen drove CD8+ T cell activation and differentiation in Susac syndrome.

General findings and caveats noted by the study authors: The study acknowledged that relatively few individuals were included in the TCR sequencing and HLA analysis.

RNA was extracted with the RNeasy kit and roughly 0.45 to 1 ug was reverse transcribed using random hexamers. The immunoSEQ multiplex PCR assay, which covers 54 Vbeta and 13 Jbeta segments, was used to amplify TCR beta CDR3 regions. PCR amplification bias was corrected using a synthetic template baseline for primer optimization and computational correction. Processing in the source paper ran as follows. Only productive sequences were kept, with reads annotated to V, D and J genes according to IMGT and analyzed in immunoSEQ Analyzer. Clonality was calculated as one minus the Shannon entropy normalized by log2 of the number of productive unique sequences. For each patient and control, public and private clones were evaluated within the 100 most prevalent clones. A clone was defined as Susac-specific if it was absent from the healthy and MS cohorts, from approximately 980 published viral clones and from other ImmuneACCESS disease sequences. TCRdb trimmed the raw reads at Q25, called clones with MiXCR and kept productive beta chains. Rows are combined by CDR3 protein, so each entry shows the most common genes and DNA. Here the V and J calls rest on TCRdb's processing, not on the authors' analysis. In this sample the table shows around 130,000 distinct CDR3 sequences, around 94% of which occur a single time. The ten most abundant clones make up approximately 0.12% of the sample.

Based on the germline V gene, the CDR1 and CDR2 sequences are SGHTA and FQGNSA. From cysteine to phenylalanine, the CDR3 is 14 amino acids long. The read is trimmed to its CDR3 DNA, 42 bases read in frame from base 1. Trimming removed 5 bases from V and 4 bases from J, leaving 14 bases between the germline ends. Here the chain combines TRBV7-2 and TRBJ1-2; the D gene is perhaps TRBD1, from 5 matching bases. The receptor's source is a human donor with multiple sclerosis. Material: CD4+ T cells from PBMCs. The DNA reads TGTGCCAGCAGCCCCAGTGGACATTCCTATGGCTACACCTTC. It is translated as CASSPSGHSYGYTF.